A selection of T cell receptor beta chains follows, all from one sample in a study of shared clonotypes between healthy human individuals. Assay: immunoSEQ multiplex PCR; the TCRdb copy retains only in-frame clones and omits some. The table includes approximately 500,000 clones, about 75% detected once. Sequencing was carried out using PBMCs. The source is a woman in her thirties or forties in good health. Some clones in this sample may be carry-over from other donors' samples. Each CDR3 is given without its conserved first and last residue. Not every row has a clone size; where given, it reads once, few, many or a size class.

J: TRBJ2-7; V: TRBV7-2; size: NA; CDR3: ASSLEGVTGGEQY
J: TRBJ2-1; V: TRBV10-2; size: NA; CDR3: ASQGGVYNEQF
J: TRBJ2-2; V: TRBV30; size: few; CDR3: AWSGGAGGPGTGELF
J: TRBJ2-2; V: TRBV7-2; size: NA; CDR3: ASSLRTTGGGELF
J: TRBJ2-5; V: TRBV30; size: NA; CDR3: AWSEWEQETQY
J: TRBJ2-3; V: TRBV19; size: few; CDR3: ASSSGSGGDTQY
J: TRBJ2-7; V: TRBV5-1; size: once; CDR3: ASSLGQVLGYEQY
J: TRBJ2-4; V: TRBV11-2; size: NA; CDR3: ASSSPTLAKNIQY
J: TRBJ2-1; V: TRBV5-6; size: few; CDR3: ASSPYGSGAYNEQF
J: TRBJ2-7; V: TRBV30; size: NA; CDR3: AWRDRVSYEQY
J: TRBJ2-7; V: TRBV7-8; size: NA; CDR3: ASSLDFIPSGSYEQY
J: TRBJ2-3; V: TRBV6-5; size: NA; CDR3: ASRNSGVGTDTQY
J: TRBJ2-2; V: TRBV5-4; size: NA; CDR3: ASSSSGGFTGELF
J: TRBJ2-7; V: TRBV27; size: once; CDR3: ASSPEPKVYEQY
J: TRBJ1-5; V: TRBV10-3; size: many; CDR3: AISTGADQPQH
J: TRBJ2-4; V: TRBV30; size: once; CDR3: AWTRGQGGDIQY
J: TRBJ2-7; V: TRBV21-1; size: many; CDR3: ASSKTSGRSTYEQY
J: TRBJ2-1; V: TRBV7-3; size: NA; CDR3: ASSSPNSGSGNEQF
J: TRBJ2-7; V: TRBV15; size: NA; CDR3: ATSREERETPYEQY
J: TRBJ2-7; V: TRBV5-6; size: once; CDR3: ASSLGSDAYEQY
J: TRBJ2-1; V: TRBV11-1; size: NA; CDR3: ASSSGTSGNEQF
J: TRBJ1-4; V: TRBV28; size: many; CDR3: ASSRAGPGNEKLF
J: TRBJ1-1; V: TRBV28; size: NA; CDR3: ASRGGTVTEAF
J: TRBJ2-6; V: TRBV2; size: NA; CDR3: ATDPGQVTGANVLT
J: TRBJ1-4; V: TRBV2; size: many; CDR3: ASSDNEKLF
J: TRBJ1-2; V: TRBV28; size: NA; CDR3: ASSLLGTPLNYGYT